This record covers a single T cell receptor beta chain. This sample was included in a study of blood T cell repertoires in COVID-19. On the study more broadly: COVID-19 samples collected from the United States, Italy and Spain covered acute and convalescent phases. Nucleic acid was either cDNA or gDNA, and it came from T cells, B-cell-depleted T cells, or PBMCs.

In the original analysis: The authors estimated nucleated cell counts from reference gene primer amplification. TCRdb's table, derived via immunoSEQ multiplex PCR, lists solely in-frame clones and lacks some. V, J and clone size reflect that table, while D and trimming were determined from the DNA. The sample includes some 150,000 clones, around 80% of them seen just once. V was pared by 6 bases and J by 2 bases, with 8 bases between. The CDR3 contains 12 residues. The sample was peripheral blood. The rearrangement links TRBV12-3 or TRBV12-4 to TRBJ2-7, with D tentatively TRBD1 (6 bases). The origin of this receptor is a human donor in a cohort sampled during active COVID-19. CDR3 in DNA: TGTGCCAGCAGCACAGGGACCTACGAGCAGTACTTC. Translation gives CASSTGTYEQYF.